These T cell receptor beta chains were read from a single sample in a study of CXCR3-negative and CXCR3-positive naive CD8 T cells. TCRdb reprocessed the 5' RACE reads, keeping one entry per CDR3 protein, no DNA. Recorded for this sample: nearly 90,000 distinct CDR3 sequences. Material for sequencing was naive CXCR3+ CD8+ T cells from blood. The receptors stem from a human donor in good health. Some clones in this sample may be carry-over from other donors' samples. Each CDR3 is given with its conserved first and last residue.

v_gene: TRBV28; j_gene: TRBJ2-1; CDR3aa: CASATETDEQFF
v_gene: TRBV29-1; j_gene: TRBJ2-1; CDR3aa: CSVPTGGYNEQFF
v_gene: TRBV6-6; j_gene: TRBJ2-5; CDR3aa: CASSPPGTFLETQYF
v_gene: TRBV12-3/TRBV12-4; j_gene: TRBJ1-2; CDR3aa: CASSLDSGGAFYGYTF
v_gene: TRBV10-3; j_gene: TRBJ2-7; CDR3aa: CAISGQSYEQYF
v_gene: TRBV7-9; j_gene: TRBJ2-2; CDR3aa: CASSSYAGSHTGELFF
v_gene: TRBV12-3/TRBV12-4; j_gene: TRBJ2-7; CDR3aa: CASSLGSWEQYF
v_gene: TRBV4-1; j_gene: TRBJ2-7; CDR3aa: CASSHEAILEQYF
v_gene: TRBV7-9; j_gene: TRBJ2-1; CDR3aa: CASNRQGAHNEQFF
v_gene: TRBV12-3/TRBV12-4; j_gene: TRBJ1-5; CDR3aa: CASSPQTGPNQPQHF
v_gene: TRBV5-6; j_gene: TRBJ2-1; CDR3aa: CASSLEGAEQFF
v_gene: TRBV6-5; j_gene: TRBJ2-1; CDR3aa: CASSSAGRLNNEQFF
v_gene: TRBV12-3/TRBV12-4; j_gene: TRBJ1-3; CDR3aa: CASRNGESSGNTIYF
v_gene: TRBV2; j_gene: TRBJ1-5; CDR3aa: CASSEARVYNQPQHF
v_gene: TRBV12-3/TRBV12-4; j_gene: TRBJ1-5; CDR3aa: CASSFTRTGHQPQHF
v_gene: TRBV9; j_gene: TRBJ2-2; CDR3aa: CASSARGLPGELFF
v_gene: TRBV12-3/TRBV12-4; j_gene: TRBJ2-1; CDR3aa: CASSPGRGRINEQFF
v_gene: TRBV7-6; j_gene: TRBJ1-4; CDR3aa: CASSPWTAKNEKLFF
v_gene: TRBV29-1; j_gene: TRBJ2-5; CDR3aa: CSVEWTGRIQETQYF
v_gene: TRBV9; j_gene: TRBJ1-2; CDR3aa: CASSSRGQINYGYTF
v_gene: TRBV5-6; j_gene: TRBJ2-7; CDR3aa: CASSFSPTAEQYF
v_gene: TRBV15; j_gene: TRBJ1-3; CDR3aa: CATRDPEGNTIYF
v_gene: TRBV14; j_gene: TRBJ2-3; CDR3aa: CASSRFGVTDTQYF
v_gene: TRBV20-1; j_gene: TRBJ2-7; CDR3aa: CSARTAGEQYF
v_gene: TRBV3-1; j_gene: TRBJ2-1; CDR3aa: CASSLSNRDEQFF
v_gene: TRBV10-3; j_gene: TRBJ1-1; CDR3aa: CATRTAGGTEAFF
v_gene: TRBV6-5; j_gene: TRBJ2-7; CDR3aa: CASRIAGTGDHYEQYF
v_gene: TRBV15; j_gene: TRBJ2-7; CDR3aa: CATSSSGPEQYF
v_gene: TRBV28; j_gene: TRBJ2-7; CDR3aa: CASSSLSYEQYF
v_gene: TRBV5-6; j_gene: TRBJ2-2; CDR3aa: CASSLYFREWTGELFF
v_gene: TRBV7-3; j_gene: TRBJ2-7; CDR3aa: CASSLTGTSGRTSYEQYF
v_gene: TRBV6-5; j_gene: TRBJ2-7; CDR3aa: CASSYSDGPYEQYF
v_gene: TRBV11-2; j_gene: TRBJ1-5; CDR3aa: CASSRGVSNQPQHF
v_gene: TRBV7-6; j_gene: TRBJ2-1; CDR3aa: CASSPIFGGDKANEQFF
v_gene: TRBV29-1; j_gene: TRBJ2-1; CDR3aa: CSVEDGGTGPYNEQFF
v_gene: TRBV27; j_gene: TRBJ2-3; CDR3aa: CASGTGMSDTQYF
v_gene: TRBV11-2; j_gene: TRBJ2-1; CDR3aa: CASSPLADEQFF
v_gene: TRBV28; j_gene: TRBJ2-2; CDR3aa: CASSTTGTENTGELFF
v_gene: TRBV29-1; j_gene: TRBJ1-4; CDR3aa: CSVLGTGVEKLFF
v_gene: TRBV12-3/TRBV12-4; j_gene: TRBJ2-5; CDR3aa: CASSLKPEQGPPDATQYF
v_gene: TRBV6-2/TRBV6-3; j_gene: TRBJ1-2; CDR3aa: CASSSQTYQDGYTF
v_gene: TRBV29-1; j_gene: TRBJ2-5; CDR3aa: CSVSGQGGETQYF
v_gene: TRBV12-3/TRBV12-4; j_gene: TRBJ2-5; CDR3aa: CASGHDQETQYF
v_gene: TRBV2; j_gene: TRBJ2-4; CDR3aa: CASSEEDSKNIQYF